This TCR beta chain appears in the sequencing data of a study of T cells in Graves' hyperthyroidism and ophthalmopathy. Study results and limitations: In the blood, most expanded thyroid clonotypes above 0.001 appeared as well. Classification by a 13 V-J model distinguished ophthalmopathy from stable hyperthyroidism.

This CDR3 has 16 residues. Germline V gene lookup returns CDR1 LGHNA and CDR2 YSLEER. Trimming stripped 1 base from V and 2 bases from J, with 14 bases between. There were TCR beta CDR3 regions amplified from RNA transcripts. First-round RT-PCR targeting the TCR CDR3 was performed with the HTBI primer set. TCRdb called the multiplex PCR reads again in MiXCR, with one record for every CDR3 protein. The data hold a few hundred thousand distinct CDR3 sequences, with over 15% observed a single time. This clonotype has ten or more counts. Its specificity is not known. Disease lasting under 3 months, a NOSPECS grade of at least 4, and a Clinical Activity Score of at least 3 were features of the ophthalmopathy patients.

The clonotype comes from a woman aged 60-75 years with Graves' ophthalmopathy. Material: blood. This chain joins TRBV4-3 and TRBJ2-5, with a possible D match to TRBD2 (5 bases). In DNA form, the CDR3 reads TGCGCCAGCAGCCAAGGAGCGGCAGGCGCTCAAGAGACCCAGTACTTC. This gives the protein CASSQGAAGAQETQYF.